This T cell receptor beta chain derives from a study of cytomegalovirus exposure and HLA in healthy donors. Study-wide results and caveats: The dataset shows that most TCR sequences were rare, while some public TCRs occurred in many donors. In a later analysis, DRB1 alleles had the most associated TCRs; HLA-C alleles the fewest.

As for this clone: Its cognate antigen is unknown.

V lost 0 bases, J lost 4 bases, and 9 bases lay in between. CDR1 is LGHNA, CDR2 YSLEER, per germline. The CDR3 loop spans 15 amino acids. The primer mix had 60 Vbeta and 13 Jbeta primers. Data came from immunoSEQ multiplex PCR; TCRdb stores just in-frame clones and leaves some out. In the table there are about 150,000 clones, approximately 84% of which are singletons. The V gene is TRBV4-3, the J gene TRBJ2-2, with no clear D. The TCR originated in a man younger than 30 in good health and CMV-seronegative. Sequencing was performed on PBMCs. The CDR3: CASSQDLGGTGELFF. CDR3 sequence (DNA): TGCGCCAGCAGCCAAGATCTCGGCGGCACCGGGGAGCTGTTTTTT.